This is a list of T cell receptor beta chains from one sample in a study of cytomegalovirus exposure and HLA in healthy donors. Profiled with immunoSEQ multiplex PCR; TCRdb holds only in-frame clones, not every one. The repertoire holds about 200,000 clones, with around 77% as singletons. Material: PBMCs. The receptor set was obtained from a woman aged 30 to 39 in good health and CMV-seronegative. CDR3s include the opening cysteine and the closing phenylalanine or tryptophan. The D gene is left open where the match is weak. Expanded clones are given a class, and other clones once, few, many or no size at all.

- TRBJ2-7 TRBV6-1 TRBD1 CASSKGQGLYEQYF TGTGCCAGCAGTAAAGGACAGGGTTTATACGAGCAGTACTTC
few TRBJ1-2 TRBV29-1 - CSVREEGWVYGYTF TGCAGCGTCCGAGAGGAGGGCTGGGTCTATGGCTACACCTTC
few TRBJ1-1 TRBV4-1 - CASSQGVWNTEAFF TGCGCCAGCAGCCAAGGAGTGTGGAACACTGAAGCTTTCTTT
- TRBJ1-1 TRBV29-1 - CSVALNTEAFF TGCAGCGTTGCTCTGAACACTGAAGCTTTCTTT
- TRBJ2-7 TRBV6-5 - CASRQQGYEQYF TGTGCCAGCAGACAGCAGGGCTACGAGCAGTACTTC
- TRBJ2-3 TRBV18 TRBD2 CASSPPTGLAGGDTQYF TGTGCCAGCTCACCACCCACGGGACTAGCGGGAGGAGATACGCAGTATTTT
few TRBJ2-7 TRBV6-5 TRBD1 CASIGTGLMEQYF TGTGCCAGCATCGGGACAGGGCTTATGGAGCAGTACTTC
- TRBJ2-1 TRBV15 TRBD1 CATSGGQGVNEQFF TGTGCCACCAGCGGGGGACAGGGGGTCAATGAGCAGTTCTTC
few TRBJ1-2 TRBV7-9 - CASSLGSGYTF TGTGCCAGCAGCTTAGGCAGTGGCTACACCTTC
- TRBJ2-2 TRBV5-1 - CASSSDTGELFF TGCGCCAGCAGCTCGGACACCGGGGAGCTGTTTTTT
- TRBJ2-1 TRBV7-9 TRBD2 CASSRSGGLYYNEQFF TGTGCCAGCAGCCGTAGCGGGGGGCTATACTACAATGAGCAGTTCTTC
- TRBJ2-7 TRBV2 - CASSVREGVVEQYF TGTGCCAGCAGTGTGAGGGAGGGGGTCGTCGAGCAGTACTTC
- TRBJ2-3 TRBV4-2 TRBD2 CASSMTSGGPRDTQYF TGTGCCAGCAGTATGACTAGCGGGGGGCCAAGGGATACGCAGTATTTT
few TRBJ2-3 TRBV19 - CASTRQGLTDTQYF TGTGCCAGTACCCGTCAGGGTCTCACAGATACGCAGTATTTT
- TRBJ2-5 TRBV7-7 - CASSRAPSVQETQYF TGTGCTAGCAGCCGTGCACCTAGCGTCCAAGAGACCCAGTACTTC
once TRBJ1-1 TRBV6-5 - CASKVPGANTEAFF TGTGCCAGCAAAGTACCAGGCGCGAACACTGAAGCTTTCTTT
- TRBJ2-1 TRBV7-8 - CASSLYRYNEQFF TGTGCCAGCAGCTTATATCGCTACAATGAGCAGTTCTTC
few TRBJ2-5 TRBV5-4 - CASSLAKGGETQYF TGTGCCAGCAGCTTGGCCAAAGGGGGAGAGACCCAGTACTTC
- TRBJ1-4 TRBV6-1 - CASMIAQGYGEKLFF TGTGCCAGCATGATCGCACAGGGTTACGGTGAAAAACTGTTTTTT
few TRBJ2-3 TRBV5-5 - CASSSRSHTTTDTQYF TGTGCCAGCAGCTCACGATCCCACACCACCACAGATACGCAGTATTTT
- TRBJ2-5 TRBV5-1 TRBD1 CASSTTGGKLETQYF TGCGCCAGCAGCACCACAGGGGGCAAATTGGAGACCCAGTACTTC
few TRBJ2-7 TRBV11-2 TRBD1 CASSLMTGLSYEQYF TGTGCCAGCAGCTTAATGACAGGGCTTTCCTACGAGCAGTACTTC
- TRBJ1-1 TRBV6-1 - CASSRGHLNTEAFF TGTGCCAGCAGTCGGGGACATCTGAACACTGAAGCTTTCTTT
- TRBJ2-7 TRBV6-1 - CASSVHPGLSYEQYF TGTGCCAGCAGTGTCCATCCGGGGTTAAGCTACGAGCAGTACTTC
- TRBJ2-1 TRBV9 - CASSQRALSYEQFF TGTGCCAGCAGCCAGCGGGCCCTTTCCTATGAGCAGTTCTTC
- TRBJ2-3 TRBV6-1 TRBD2 CASSEGATSGGVDTQYF TGTGCCAGCAGTGAAGGGGCGACTAGCGGAGGTGTAGATACGCAGTATTTT
few TRBJ1-2 TRBV2 - CASSELAGGNYGYTF TGTGCCAGCAGTGAGTTGGCAGGAGGAAACTATGGCTACACCTTC
- TRBJ2-1 TRBV29-1 - CSVDLGAQNEQFF TGCAGCGTTGATCTGGGGGCGCAAAATGAGCAGTTCTTC
- TRBJ2-5 TRBV18 TRBD2 CASSPLLAGGPGETQYF TGTGCCAGCTCACCGCTTCTAGCGGGAGGGCCTGGGGAGACCCAGTACTTC
- TRBJ1-4 TRBV5-4 TRBD1 CASSKDRGDEKLFF TGTGCCAGCAGCAAGGACAGGGGGGACGAAAAACTGTTTTTT
- TRBJ2-3 TRBV9 TRBD2 CASSARRGLAGITDTQYF TGTGCCAGCAGCGCCCGGAGGGGACTAGCGGGGATCACAGATACGCAGTATTTT